This T cell receptor beta chain was recorded in a study of T cell repertoires in cytomegalovirus infection. Study details: It was recently identified HLA-C-restricted and well-studied HLA-B-restricted CMV epitopes that the study used. TCR beta signatures that were public indicated CMV infection and matching HLA type. Study-wide results and caveats: Cumulative public TCR beta family frequency identified carriers of CMV plus the relevant HLA. HLA-C-restricted CMV-specific TCR beta clonotypes were dominant in the ex vivo response.

For this clonotype: Antigen unknown.

With V trimmed by 3 bases and J by 7 bases, 5 bases remained unmatched. The CDR3 consists of 13 residues. Per the germline V gene, CDR1 is DFQATT and CDR2 is SNEGSKA (reference sequence). One entry per CDR3 protein results from TCRdb running MiXCR on the reads. The sample lists about 350,000 distinct CDR3 sequences; about a third were seen once. The sequence derives from a human donor in good health (CMV status not recorded). Some clones in this sample may be carry-over from other donors' samples. V and J are TRBV20-1 and TRBJ2-5, with 10 nucleotides matching TRBD2. This specimen consisted of cultured PBMCs, obtained from culture after CMV antigen stimulation. The DNA for the CDR3 is TGCAGTGCTAGCAGTCTAGCGGGAGCGACCCAGTACTTC. Its protein product is CSASSLAGATQYF.